This TCR beta chain was documented in a study of shared clonotypes between healthy human individuals. The germline V gene encodes CDR1 ENHRY and CDR2 SYGVKD. Trimming shortened V by 0 bases and J by 3 bases, and 8 bases separated the two germline ends. This CDR3 has 14 residues. Researchers ran the assay at a deep level. For every subset, genomic DNA was evenly distributed across several immunoSEQ plates. Clones were read by immunoSEQ multiplex PCR, and TCRdb kept only the in-frame ones, dropping some. The data contain around 550,000 clones, around 96% of them singletons. Note on this clone: Its antigen remains unknown.

Study results and limitations: Naive subsets usually exceeded memory subsets in estimated richness.

Terminally differentiated effector memory CD45RA+ cells were left out of the naive CD8 fraction, which was CD45RO-negative and positively selected for CCR7. Caucasian adults residing in Nashville, Tennessee made up all the donors. The sample taken for sequencing was naive CD8+ T cells sorted from blood. The receptor was isolated from a woman in her 30s in good health. The J gene is TRBJ1-1, the V gene TRBV10-3; unclear D gene. The CDR3 reads CAISESVSYTEAFF. In DNA form, the CDR3 reads TGTGCCATCAGTGAGTCAGTCTCGTACACTGAAGCTTTCTTT.